The clone carrying this T cell receptor beta chain was counted ten times or more. Its antigen is currently unknown. Other DNA variants within this sample encode the same CDR3. Per sorted-subset replicate PCR, input was approximately 0.2 ug DNA, representing roughly 29,000 T cell genomes. Assay used: immunoSEQ multiplex PCR; TCRdb lists only in-frame clones, some missing. The repertoire holds about 360,000 clones, less than 85% seen once, with 10% in the top ten. The entry originates in a study of shared clonotypes between healthy human individuals. Study-wide points: Naive subsets tended to show greater estimated richness than memory subsets. Non-shared clonotypes had lower generation probabilities than those shared by all four donors.

Sequenced material: memory CD4+ T cells sorted from blood. The sample's subset: CD45RA-negative fraction. This clonotype originated in a man younger than 40 in good health.

CDR3 sequence (DNA): TGTGCCAGCAGCTTTGGAGGCTACAATGAGCAGTTCTTC. Its translation is CASSFGGYNEQFF. The genes are TRBV7-9 and TRBJ2-1, with D possibly matching TRBD2 (5 bases). The CDR3 has 13 amino acids. V was trimmed by 3 bases and J by 3 bases, leaving 6 bases between them. Germline loops: CDR1 SEHNR, CDR2 FQNEAQ (reference sequence).